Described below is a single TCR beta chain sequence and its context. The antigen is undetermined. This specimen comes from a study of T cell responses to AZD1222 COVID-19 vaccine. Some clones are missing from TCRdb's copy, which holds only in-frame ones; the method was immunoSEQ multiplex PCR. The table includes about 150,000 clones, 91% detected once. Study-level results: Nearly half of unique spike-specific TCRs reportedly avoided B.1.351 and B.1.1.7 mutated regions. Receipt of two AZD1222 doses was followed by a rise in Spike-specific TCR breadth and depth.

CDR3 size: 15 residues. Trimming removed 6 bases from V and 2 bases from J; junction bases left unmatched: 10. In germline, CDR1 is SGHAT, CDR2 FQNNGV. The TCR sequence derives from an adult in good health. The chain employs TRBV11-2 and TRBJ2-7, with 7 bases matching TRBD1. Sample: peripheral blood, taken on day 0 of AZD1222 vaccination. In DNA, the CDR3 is TGTGCCAGCAGGCCGAGGGGGCCCCCACCCTACGAGCAGTACTTC. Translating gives CASRPRGPPPYEQYF.